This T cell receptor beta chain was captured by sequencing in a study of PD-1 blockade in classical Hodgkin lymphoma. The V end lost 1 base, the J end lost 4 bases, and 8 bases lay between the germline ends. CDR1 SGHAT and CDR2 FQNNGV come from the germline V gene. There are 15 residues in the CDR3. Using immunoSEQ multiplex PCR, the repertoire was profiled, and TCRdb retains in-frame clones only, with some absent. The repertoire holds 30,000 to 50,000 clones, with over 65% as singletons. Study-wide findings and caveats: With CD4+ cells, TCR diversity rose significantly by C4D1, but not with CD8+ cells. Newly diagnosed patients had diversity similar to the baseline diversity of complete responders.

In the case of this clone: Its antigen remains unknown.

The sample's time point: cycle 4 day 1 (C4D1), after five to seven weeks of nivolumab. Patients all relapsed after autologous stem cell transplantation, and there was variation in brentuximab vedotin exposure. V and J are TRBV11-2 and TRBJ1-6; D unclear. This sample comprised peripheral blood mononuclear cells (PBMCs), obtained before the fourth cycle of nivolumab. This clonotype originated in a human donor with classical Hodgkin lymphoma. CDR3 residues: CASSLGLSYNSPLHF. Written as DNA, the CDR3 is TGTGCCAGCAGCTTAGGCCTCAGTTATAATTCACCCCTCCACTTT.